The source of this T cell receptor (beta chain) is a study of blood T cells in healthy people across ages. Study as a whole: Per two T cells, about one barcoded beta molecule was captured through template switching.

Germline V gene data show CDR1 as MNHNS and CDR2 as SASEGT. The CDR3 spans 15 residues. The V and J ends lost 4 bases and 6 bases respectively, with 16 bases between them. The authors ran a second PCR of about 7 to 11 cycles using a sample-barcoded 5' primer and a J-beta primer mix. TCRdb itself ran the 5' RACE reads through MiXCR, one entry per CDR3 protein. The sample gives about 1.6 million distinct CDR3 sequences, almost 35% of which show up once; about 11% is in the top ten. This clonotype was observed a few times. The TCR comes from a woman aged 25-40 years in good health. The sequencing sample was made of blood. The chain has TRBV6-1 and TRBJ1-5; D is ambiguous. The CDR3 DNA reads TGTGCCAGCAGTGCCGGGCCCACGACGTCTCAGCCCCAGCATTTT. Its translation: CASSAGPTTSQPQHF.